This TCR beta chain was profiled in a study of tissue T cells after allogeneic stem cell transplantation. Clones were sequenced by immunoSEQ multiplex PCR, and TCRdb holds only the in-frame ones, with some missing. The sample has about 48,000 clones, roughly 73% seen once. The germline gives CDR1 SNHLY, CDR2 FYNGKV (reference sequence). V lost 2 bases, J lost 4 bases, and 3 bases stayed unmatched. CDR3 size: 14 residues. A remark on this clone: Gene names refer to mouse genes. The read stops 1 residue short of the end of the CDR3; the missing end is completed from the germline J gene.

The TCR sequence derives from a pool of C57BL/6 mice in good health. The sample taken for sequencing was sorted cells pooled from one or two spleens. This chain connects TRBV3 to TRBJ2-7, with TRBD2 matching 9 bases. The covered CDR3 bases are TGTGCCAGCAGCTTAAACCTGGGGGGGTATGAACAGTAC. Translating gives CASSLNLGGYEQY. The CDR3 in its entirety is CASSLNLGGYEQYF.